Included here is one T cell receptor beta chain sequence, with context. This record comes from a study of T cell changes during pregnancy in multiple sclerosis. Assay used: immunoSEQ multiplex PCR; TCRdb lists only in-frame clones, some missing. Of tens of thousands of clones detected, more than 80% appear once; the ten largest clones hold roughly 1.2%. Per germline, CDR1 MDHEN and CDR2 SYDVKM. V lost 6 bases, J lost 6 bases, and 12 bases stayed unmatched. This CDR3 is built from 15 residues. Sequenced here: peripheral blood, sampled in the third trimester of pregnancy. This chain connects TRBV28 to TRBJ2-7; TRBD2 matches at 9 bases. This TCR was sampled from a female donor with multiple sclerosis, enrolled in a pregnancy study. The CDR3 coding sequence is TGTGCCAGCAGACAGAGTAGCGGGAGTGTGGGCGAGCAGTACTTC. It is translated as CASRQSSGSVGEQYF. Based on the CDR3 plus reference TRBV28 and TRBJ2-7, the full variable domain is DVKVTQSSRYLVKRTGEKVFLECVQDMDHENMFWYRQDPGLGLRLIYFSYDVKMKEKGDIPEGYSVSREKKERFSLILESASTNQTSMYLCASRQSSGSVGEQYFGPGTRLTVT.